These T cell receptor beta chains were read from a single sample in a study of T cells in Graves' hyperthyroidism and ophthalmopathy. Using its own MiXCR run on the multiplex PCR reads, TCRdb lists one record per CDR3 protein. The sample shows hundreds of thousands of distinct CDR3 sequences, roughly 19% of them seen only once. Sequences were obtained from blood. The receptors shown here come from a woman aged 18 to 35 with Graves' hyperthyroidism. CDR3s include the opening cysteine and the closing phenylalanine or tryptophan. D genes are given only for firm matches. Not all rows give a size; the values are once, few, many and, for expanded clones, a class.

clone_size j_call v_call d_call cdr3_aa cdr3_nt
many TRBJ2-7 TRBV7-2 TRBD1 CASSGRTGFNEQYF TGTGCCAGCAGCGGGCGGACAGGGTTTAACGAGCAGTACTTC
many TRBJ2-2 TRBV10-3 TRBD2 CAITAIPNPSGNTGELFF TGTGCCATCACTGCGATTCCGAATCCTAGCGGCAACACCGGGGAGCTGTTTTTT
many TRBJ1-5 TRBV5-1 TRBD1 CASSPEGAPYNQPQHF TGCGCCAGCAGCCCGGAGGGGGCTCCTTACAATCAGCCTCAGCATTTT
many TRBJ2-5 TRBV20-1 TRBD2 CSASRGEGLSQETQYF TGCAGTGCTAGCCGAGGGGAGGGACTGTCCCAAGAGACCCAGTACTTC
many TRBJ1-5 TRBV6-1 TRBD1 CASAGQGANQPQHF TGTGCCAGCGCGGGACAGGGGGCAAATCAGCCCCAGCATTTT
. TRBJ2-7 TRBV20-1 TRBD1 CSAGQGRKYEQYF TGCAGTGCTGGACAGGGGAGGAAGTACGAGCAGTACTTC
few TRBJ1-6 TRBV6-1 . CASSEPLGGSPLHF TGTGCCAGCAGTGAACCTTTAGGGGGTTCACCCCTCCACTTT
. TRBJ2-7 TRBV30 TRBD1 CAWSSPGQDPYEQYF TGTGCCTGGAGTAGTCCGGGACAGGACCCCTACGAGCAGTACTTC
many TRBJ2-2 TRBV11-2 . CASSAQGGNTGELFF TGTGCCAGCAGCGCCCAAGGGGGGAACACCGGGGAGCTGTTTTTT
. TRBJ2-3 TRBV12-3/TRBV12-4 TRBD1 CASSVRGPSTDTQYF TGTGCCAGCAGTGTCAGGGGGCCTAGCACAGATACGCAGTATTTT
many TRBJ2-2 TRBV11-3 . CASSLFSAGELFF TGTGCCAGCAGCCTATTCTCTGCGGGGGAGCTGTTTTTT
many TRBJ2-7 TRBV12-3/TRBV12-4 . CASSLGLLYEQYF TGTGCCAGCAGTTTAGGCCTTCTCTACGAGCAGTACTTC
many TRBJ2-7 TRBV7-2 . CASSLAGTFTYEQYF TGTGCCAGCAGCTTAGCGGGGACATTCACCTACGAGCAGTACTTC
many TRBJ2-7 TRBV13 . CASSNSEISEQYF TGTGCCAGCAGCAACTCAGAGATAAGCGAGCAGTACTTC
many TRBJ1-1 TRBV20-1 . CSARLGGGNTEAFF TGCAGTGCTAGGCTCGGGGGAGGTAACACTGAAGCTTTCTTT
many TRBJ2-5 TRBV19 TRBD2 CASSIVSGGETQYF TGTGCCAGTAGTATAGTCAGCGGGGGCGAGACCCAGTACTTC
many TRBJ1-2 TRBV7-3 . CASSLTGEANYGYTF TGTGCCAGCAGCTTAACGGGGGAAGCTAACTATGGCTACACCTTC
medium-sized TRBJ2-2 TRBV28 TRBD1 CASRRGTGESGELFF TGTGCCAGCAGGAGGGGGACAGGGGAGTCCGGGGAGCTGTTTTTT
many TRBJ1-2 TRBV10-3 . CAISANHRHDYGYTF TGTGCCATCAGTGCAAATCACAGGCATGACTATGGCTACACCTTC
many TRBJ1-2 TRBV3-1 . CASSPNGQTYGYTF TGTGCCAGCAGCCCGAACGGACAAACTTATGGCTACACCTTC
. TRBJ1-1 TRBV5-1 . CASRQVGRRSGAFF TGCGCCAGCAGGCAGGTGGGGAGGAGGTCAGGAGCTTTCTTT
few TRBJ1-6 TRBV20-1 . CSAQDKTGRAYNSPLHF TGCAGTGCTCAAGATAAAACAGGGAGAGCCTATAATTCACCCCTCCACTTT
many TRBJ1-2 TRBV9 . CASSPSGQNYGYTF TGTGCCAGCAGCCCTTCGGGCCAGAACTATGGCTACACCTTC
few TRBJ2-5 TRBV5-1 TRBD2 CASSRNPGGQETQYF TGCGCCAGCAGCCGGAACCCGGGGGGCCAAGAGACCCAGTACTTC
many TRBJ1-2 TRBV4-1 TRBD1 CASSQVGGGSGYTF TGCGCCAGCAGCCAAGTCGGAGGGGGCAGTGGCTACACCTTC
many TRBJ2-5 TRBV11-2 . CASSLELIQETQYF TGTGCCAGCAGCTTAGAGCTAATCCAAGAGACCCAGTACTTC
. TRBJ2-6 TRBV11-2 . CASMRFSGANVLTF TGTGCCAGCATGCGGTTCTCTGGGGCCAACGTCCTGACTTTC
many TRBJ1-5 TRBV19 TRBD1 CASSRTGLSNQPQHF TGTGCCAGTAGTCGGACAGGGCTTAGCAATCAGCCCCAGCATTTT
many TRBJ1-2 TRBV2 TRBD1 CAALTGGIGPANYGYTF TGTGCCGCACTGACAGGGGGGATTGGGCCAGCTAACTATGGCTACACCTTC
many TRBJ1-2 TRBV12-5 . CASGLVRGDYTF TGTGCTAGTGGTTTGGTACGAGGGGACTACACCTTC
few TRBJ2-7 TRBV3-1 TRBD2 CASSRGLASYEQYF TGTGCCAGCAGCCGGGGACTAGCCTCCTACGAGCAGTACTTC
many TRBJ1-2 TRBV2 TRBD1 CASSANRDRNGYTF TGTGCCAGCAGTGCTAACCGGGACAGAAATGGCTACACCTTC
many TRBJ2-7 TRBV18 . CASSPSQVSYEQYF TGTGCCAGCTCACCCTCACAGGTATCCTACGAGCAGTACTTC
many TRBJ1-1 TRBV15 . CATSRAGRVNTEAFF TGTGCCACCAGCAGAGCTGGCAGGGTGAACACTGAAGCTTTCTTT
. TRBJ1-1 TRBV6-1 . CATRSSGGNTEAFF TGTGCCACCCGATCATCCGGCGGGAACACTGAAGCTTTCTTT
many TRBJ2-4 TRBV5-1 . CASSPRQFQLGKNIQYF TGCGCCAGCAGCCCGCGCCAGTTTCAGCTAGGCAAAAACATTCAGTACTTC
few TRBJ1-4 TRBV4-2 . CASSQVAASGEKLFF TGTGCCAGCAGCCAAGTAGCAGCTTCGGGTGAAAAACTGTTTTTT
few TRBJ1-3 TRBV2 . CASSEAGRGRPDSGNTIYF TGTGCCAGCAGTGAAGCGGGAAGGGGACGTCCTGACTCTGGAAACACCATATATTTT
. TRBJ1-6 TRBV7-8 . CASGEGYNSPLHF TGTGCCAGCGGAGAAGGTTATAATTCACCCCTCCACTTT